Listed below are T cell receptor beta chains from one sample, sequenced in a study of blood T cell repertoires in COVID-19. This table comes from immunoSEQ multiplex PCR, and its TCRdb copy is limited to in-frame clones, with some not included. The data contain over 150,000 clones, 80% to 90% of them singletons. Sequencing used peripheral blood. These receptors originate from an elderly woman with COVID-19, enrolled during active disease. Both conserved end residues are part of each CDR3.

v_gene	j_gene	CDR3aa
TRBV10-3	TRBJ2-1	CAISESTSRRGPGNEQFF
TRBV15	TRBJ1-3	CATSRGVGQALGGSGNTIYF
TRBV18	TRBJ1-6	CASSPDRGNLALHF
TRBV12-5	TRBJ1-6	CASGREATLNSPLHF
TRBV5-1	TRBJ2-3	CASSPSDTQYF
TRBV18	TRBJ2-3	CASSPGPGGSTDTQYF
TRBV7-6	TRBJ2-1	CASSLLASSYNEQFF
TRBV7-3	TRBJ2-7	CASSDGGYEQYF
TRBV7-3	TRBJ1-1	CASSLLGDTEAFF
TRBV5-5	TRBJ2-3	CASSLTSPDTQYF
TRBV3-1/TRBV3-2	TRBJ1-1	CASSPLGRTGVTNTEAFF
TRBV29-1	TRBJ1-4	CSAAAGGRGGEKLFF
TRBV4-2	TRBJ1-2	CASSQEALSYGYTF
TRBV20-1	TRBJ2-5	CSADTQETQYF
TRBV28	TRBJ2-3	CASSLMDLAGDTQYF
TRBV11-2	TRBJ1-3	CASSLDPSVLSGNTIYF
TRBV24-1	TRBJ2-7	CATSDPRLAATYEQYF
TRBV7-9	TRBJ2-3	CASSNQGALRDTQYF
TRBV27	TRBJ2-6	CATQRKGPRGSGANVLTF
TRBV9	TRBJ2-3	CASSVATVAGQQYF
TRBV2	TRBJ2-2	CASSGGAAGGNTGELFF
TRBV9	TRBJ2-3	CASSVAGGGFTDTQYF
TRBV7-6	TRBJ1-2	CASSPGGGTGSFYGYTF
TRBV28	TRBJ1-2	CASSLIGQGPNYGYTF
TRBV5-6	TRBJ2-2	CASSLVQGVNTGELFF
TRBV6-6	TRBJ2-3	CASRLTSGSTDTQYF
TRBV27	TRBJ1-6	CASSLLFITGQGGLPLHF
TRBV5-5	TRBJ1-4	CASSPGGGVNEKLFF
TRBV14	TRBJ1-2	CASSQYRGSLNGYTF
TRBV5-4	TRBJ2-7	CASRTGPPISSYEQYF
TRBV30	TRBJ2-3	CAWSYRGRTDTQYF
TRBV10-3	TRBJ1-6	CAISVARGADNSPLHF
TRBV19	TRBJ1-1	CASSTQKGTEAFF
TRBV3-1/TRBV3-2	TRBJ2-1	CASSQVGLAAGDEQFF
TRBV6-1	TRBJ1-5	CASSEFGTGFAQPQHF
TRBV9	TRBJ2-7	CASSVNRGVHEQYF
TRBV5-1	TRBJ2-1	CASSLELMRQGYNEQFF
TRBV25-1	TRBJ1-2	CASSEWGKGGYGYTF
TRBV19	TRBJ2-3	CASSWQTGTDTQYF
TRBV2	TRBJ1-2	CASRQGYGYTF
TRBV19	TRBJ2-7	CASSPSGGTYEQYF
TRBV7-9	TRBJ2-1	CASSLVAGDPIYNEQFF
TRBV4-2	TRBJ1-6	CASSQPDREYNSPLHF
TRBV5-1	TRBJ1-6	CASSLGQGANSPLHF
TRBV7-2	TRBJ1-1	CASSTRTGGTEAFF
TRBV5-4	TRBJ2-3	CASSGTSGRTGADTQYF
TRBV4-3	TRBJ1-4	CASSPGQGHEKLFF
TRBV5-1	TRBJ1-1	CASSLGLTGGTEAFF
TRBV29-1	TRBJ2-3	CSVEWAGVISSTDTQYF
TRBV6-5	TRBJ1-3	CASNSPGDTIYF
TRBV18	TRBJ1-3	CASSSAGRISGNTIYF
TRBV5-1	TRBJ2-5	CASSFSDLETQYF
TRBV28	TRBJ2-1	CASSILLEGEQFF
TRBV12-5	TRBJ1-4	CASGLAHYQEKLFF